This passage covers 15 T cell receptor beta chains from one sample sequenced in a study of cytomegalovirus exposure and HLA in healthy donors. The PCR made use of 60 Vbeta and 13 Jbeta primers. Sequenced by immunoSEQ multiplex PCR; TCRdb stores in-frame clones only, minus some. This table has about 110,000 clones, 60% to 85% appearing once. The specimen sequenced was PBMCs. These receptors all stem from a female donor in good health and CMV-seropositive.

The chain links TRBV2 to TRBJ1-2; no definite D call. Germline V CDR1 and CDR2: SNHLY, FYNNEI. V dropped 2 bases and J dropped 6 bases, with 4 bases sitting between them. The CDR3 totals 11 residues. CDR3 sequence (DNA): TGTGCCAGCAGTGAATTAGATGGCTACACCTTC. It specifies CASSELDGYTF.

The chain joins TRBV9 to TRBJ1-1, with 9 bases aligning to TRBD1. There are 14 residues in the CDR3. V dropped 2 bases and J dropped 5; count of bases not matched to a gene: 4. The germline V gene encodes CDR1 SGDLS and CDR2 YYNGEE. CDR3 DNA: TGTGCCAGCAGCGTGGACAGGGGTGGGACTGAAGCTTTCTTT. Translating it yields CASSVDRGGTEAFF.

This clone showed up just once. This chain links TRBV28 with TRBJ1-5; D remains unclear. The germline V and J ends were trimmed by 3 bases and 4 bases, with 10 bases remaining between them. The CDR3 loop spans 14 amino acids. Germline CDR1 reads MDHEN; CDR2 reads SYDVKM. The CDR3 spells CASSFVQKNQPQHF. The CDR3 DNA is TGTGCCAGCAGTTTCGTACAGAAGAATCAGCCCCAGCATTTT.

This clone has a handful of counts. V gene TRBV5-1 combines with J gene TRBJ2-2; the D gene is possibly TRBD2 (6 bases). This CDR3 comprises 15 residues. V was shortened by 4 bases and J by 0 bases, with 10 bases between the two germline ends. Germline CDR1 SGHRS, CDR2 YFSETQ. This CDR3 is CASSRGAPNTGELFF. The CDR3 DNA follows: TGCGCCAGCAGCCGCGGGGCTCCGAACACCGGGGAGCTGTTTTTT.

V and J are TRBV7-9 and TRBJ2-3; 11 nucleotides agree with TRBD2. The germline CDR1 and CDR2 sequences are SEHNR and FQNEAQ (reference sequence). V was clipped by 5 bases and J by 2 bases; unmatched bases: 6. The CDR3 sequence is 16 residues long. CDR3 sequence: CASSARLAGPTDTQYF. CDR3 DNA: TGTGCCAGCAGCGCCAGACTAGCGGGGCCCACAGATACGCAGTATTTT.

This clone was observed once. CDR3 sequence: CASSNGQGRNTQYF. The CDR3 nucleotides are TGCGCCAGCAGCAACGGACAGGGGCGGAATACGCAGTATTTT. The chain combines TRBV5-1 with TRBJ2-3; 9 bases match TRBD1. There are 14 residues in the CDR3. J lost 7 bases, V lost 4 bases, and 7 bases had no gene match. CDR1 and CDR2 from the germline V gene are SGHRS and YFSETQ.

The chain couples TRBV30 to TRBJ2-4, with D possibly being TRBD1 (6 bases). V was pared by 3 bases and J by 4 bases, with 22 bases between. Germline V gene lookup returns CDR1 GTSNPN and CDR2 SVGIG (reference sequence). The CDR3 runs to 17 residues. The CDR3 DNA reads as TGTGCCTGGAGCGGGAAACAGGGTTCCATACAAAAAAACATTCAGTACTTC. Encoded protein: CAWSGKQGSIQKNIQYF. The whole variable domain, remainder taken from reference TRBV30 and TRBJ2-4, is SQTIHQWPATLVQPVGSPLSLECTVEGTSNPNLYWYRQAAGRGLQLLFYSVGIGQISSEVPQNLSASRPQDRQFILSSKKLLLSDSGFYLCAWSGKQGSIQKNIQYFGAGTRLSVL.

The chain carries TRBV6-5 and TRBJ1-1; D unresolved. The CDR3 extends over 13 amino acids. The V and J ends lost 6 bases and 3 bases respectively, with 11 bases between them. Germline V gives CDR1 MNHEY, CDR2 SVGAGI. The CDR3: CASSLLPYTEAFF. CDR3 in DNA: TGTGCCAGCAGCCTCCTCCCGTACACTGAAGCTTTCTTT.

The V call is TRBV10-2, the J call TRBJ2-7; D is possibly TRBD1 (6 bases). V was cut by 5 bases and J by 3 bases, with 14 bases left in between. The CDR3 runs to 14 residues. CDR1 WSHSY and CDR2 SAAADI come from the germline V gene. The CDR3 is CASSNKDRVYEQYF. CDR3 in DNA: TGCGCCAGCAGTAACAAGGACAGAGTCTACGAGCAGTACTTC.

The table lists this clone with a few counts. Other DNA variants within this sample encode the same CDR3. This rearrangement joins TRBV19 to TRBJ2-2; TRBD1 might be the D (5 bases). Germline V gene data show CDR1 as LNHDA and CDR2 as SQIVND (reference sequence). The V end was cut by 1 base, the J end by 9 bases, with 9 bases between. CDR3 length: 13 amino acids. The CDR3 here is CASSIAGARELFF. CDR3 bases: TGTGCCAGTAGTATAGCTGGGGCCCGGGAGCTGTTTTTT.

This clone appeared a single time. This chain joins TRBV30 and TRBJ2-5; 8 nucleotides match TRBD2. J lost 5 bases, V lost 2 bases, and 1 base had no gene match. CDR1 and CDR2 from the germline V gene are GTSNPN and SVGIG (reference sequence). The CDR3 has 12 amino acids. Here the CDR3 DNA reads TGTGCCTGGAGTTCTAGCGGGGAGACCCAGTACTTC. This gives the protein CAWSSSGETQYF.

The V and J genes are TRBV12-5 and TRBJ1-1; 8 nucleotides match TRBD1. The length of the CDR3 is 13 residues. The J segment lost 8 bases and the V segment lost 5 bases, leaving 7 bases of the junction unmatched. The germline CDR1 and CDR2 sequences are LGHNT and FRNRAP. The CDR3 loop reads CASGLGQGREAFF. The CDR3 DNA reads TGTGCTAGTGGTCTCGGACAGGGCCGAGAAGCTTTCTTT.

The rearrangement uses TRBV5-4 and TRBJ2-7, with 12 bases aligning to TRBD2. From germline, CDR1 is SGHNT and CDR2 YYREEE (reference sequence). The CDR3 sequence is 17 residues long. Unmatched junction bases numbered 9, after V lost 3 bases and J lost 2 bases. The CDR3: CASSSGLAGSIPYEQYF. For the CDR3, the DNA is TGTGCCAGCAGCTCCGGACTAGCGGGATCCATACCCTACGAGCAGTACTTC.

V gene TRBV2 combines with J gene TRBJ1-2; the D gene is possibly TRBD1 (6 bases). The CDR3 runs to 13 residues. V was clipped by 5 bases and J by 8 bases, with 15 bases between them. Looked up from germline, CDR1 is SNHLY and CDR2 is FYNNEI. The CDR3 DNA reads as TGTGCCAGCAGTTCGACAGGCTATAACGGCTACACCTTC. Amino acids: CASSSTGYNGYTF.

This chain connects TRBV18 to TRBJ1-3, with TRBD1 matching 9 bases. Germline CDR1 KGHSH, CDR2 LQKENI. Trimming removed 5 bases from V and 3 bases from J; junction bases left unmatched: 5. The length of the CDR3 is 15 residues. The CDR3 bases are TGTGCCAGCTCAGCGGGACAGGGAAGTGGAAACACCATATATTTT. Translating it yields CASSAGQGSGNTIYF.